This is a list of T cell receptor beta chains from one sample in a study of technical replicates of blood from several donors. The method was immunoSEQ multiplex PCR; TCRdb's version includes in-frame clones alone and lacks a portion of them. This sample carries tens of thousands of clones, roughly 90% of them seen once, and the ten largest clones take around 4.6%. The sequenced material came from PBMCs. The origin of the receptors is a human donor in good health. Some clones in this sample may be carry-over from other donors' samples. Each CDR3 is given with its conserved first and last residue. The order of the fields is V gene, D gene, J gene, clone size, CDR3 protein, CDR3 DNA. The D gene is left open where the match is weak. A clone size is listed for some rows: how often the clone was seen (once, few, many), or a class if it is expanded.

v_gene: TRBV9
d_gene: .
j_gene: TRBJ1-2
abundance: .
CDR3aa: CASSGLGVPYGYTF
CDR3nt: TGTGCCAGCAGCGGTTTGGGAGTCCCCTATGGCTACACCTTC

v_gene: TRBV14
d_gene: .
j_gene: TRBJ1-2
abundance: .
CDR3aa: CASSPLFTRRGIGYGYTF
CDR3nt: TGTGCCAGCAGCCCCCTCTTCACCCGTCGGGGGATTGGTTATGGCTACACCTTC

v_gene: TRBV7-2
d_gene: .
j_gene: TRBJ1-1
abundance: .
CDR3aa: CASSQGGQDMNTEAFF
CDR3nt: TGTGCCAGCAGCCAAGGAGGGCAAGACATGAACACTGAAGCTTTCTTT

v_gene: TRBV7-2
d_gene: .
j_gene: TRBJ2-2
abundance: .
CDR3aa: CASSLDAGVRNTGELFF
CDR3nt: TGTGCCAGCAGCTTAGATGCTGGTGTGCGGAACACCGGGGAGCTGTTTTTT

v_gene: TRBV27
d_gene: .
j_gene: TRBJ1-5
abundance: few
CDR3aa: CASSSGRPGGPQHF
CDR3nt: TGTGCCAGCAGTTCGGGACGCCCGGGGGGGCCCCAGCATTTT

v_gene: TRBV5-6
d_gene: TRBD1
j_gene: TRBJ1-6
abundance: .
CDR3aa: CASSPRPTGDNSPLHF
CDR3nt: TGTGCCAGCAGCCCCCGTCCGACAGGGGATAATTCACCCCTCCACTTT

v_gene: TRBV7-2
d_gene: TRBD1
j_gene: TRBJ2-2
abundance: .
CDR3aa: CASSSTPSRDRVAGELFF
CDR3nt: TGTGCCAGCAGCTCAACACCCAGCCGGGACAGGGTGGCCGGGGAGCTGTTTTTT

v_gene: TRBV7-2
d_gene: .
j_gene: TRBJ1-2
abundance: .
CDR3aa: CASSPQSEYGYTF
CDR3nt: TGTGCCAGCAGCCCTCAATCTGAGTATGGCTACACCTTC

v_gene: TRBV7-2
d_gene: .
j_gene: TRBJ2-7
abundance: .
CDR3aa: CASSPGFYYEQYF
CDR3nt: TGTGCCAGCAGCCCCGGGTTCTACTACGAGCAGTACTTC

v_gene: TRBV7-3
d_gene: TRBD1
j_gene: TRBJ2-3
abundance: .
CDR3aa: CARNRGSTDTQYF
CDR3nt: TGTGCCCGGAACAGGGGAAGCACAGATACGCAGTATTTT

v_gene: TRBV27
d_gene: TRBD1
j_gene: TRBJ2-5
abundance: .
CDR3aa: CASSMGTAKVETQYF
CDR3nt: TGTGCCAGCAGTATGGGGACAGCGAAGGTGGAGACCCAGTACTTC

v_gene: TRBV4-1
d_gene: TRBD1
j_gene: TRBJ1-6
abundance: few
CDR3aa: CASSQPGQGGSPLHF
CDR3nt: TGCGCCAGCAGCCAACCGGGACAGGGTGGTTCACCCCTCCACTTT

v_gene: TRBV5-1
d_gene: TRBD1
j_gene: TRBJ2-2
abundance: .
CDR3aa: CASSGGTGNTGELFF
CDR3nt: TGCGCCAGCAGCGGAGGGACAGGGAACACCGGGGAGCTGTTTTTT

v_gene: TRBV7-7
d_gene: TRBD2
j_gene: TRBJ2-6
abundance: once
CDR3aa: CASSPTSGSYSGANVLTF
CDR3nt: TGTGCCAGCAGCCCAACTAGCGGGTCCTACTCTGGGGCCAACGTCCTGACTTTC

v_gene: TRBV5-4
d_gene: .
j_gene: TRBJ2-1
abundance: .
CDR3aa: CASSRDYRASNEQFF
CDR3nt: TGTGCCAGCAGCCGGGACTACAGGGCCTCCAATGAGCAGTTCTTC

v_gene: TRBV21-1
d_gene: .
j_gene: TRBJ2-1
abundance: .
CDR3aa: CASSKFGVRGGRASQTIEQFF
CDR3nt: TGTGCCAGCAGCAAATTCGGGGTACGGGGCGGGAGAGCGTCCCAAACAATTGAGCAGTTCTTC